This T cell receptor (beta chain) derives from a study of CD8+ T cells in alopecia areata. V gave up 2 bases and J gave up 9 bases, with 15 bases separating them. This CDR3 has 14 amino acids. Germline V lookup: CDR1 MGHDK, CDR2 SYGVNS. Reverse transcription of extracted RNA yielded cDNA, which provided the sequencing template. Produced via immunoSEQ multiplex PCR; TCRdb's table is partial and in-frame only. The sample yields over 150,000 clones, about 63% seen once. V and J are TRBV25-1 and TRBJ2-3; the D gene is possibly TRBD2 (5 bases). This TCR derives from a human donor with alopecia areata. The material sequenced was CD4+ T cells sorted from blood, taken at week 0. The CDR3 reads CASSEEGSRRTQYF. In DNA, the CDR3 is TGTGCCAGCAGTGAAGAGGGATCTCGGAGGACGCAGTATTTT.